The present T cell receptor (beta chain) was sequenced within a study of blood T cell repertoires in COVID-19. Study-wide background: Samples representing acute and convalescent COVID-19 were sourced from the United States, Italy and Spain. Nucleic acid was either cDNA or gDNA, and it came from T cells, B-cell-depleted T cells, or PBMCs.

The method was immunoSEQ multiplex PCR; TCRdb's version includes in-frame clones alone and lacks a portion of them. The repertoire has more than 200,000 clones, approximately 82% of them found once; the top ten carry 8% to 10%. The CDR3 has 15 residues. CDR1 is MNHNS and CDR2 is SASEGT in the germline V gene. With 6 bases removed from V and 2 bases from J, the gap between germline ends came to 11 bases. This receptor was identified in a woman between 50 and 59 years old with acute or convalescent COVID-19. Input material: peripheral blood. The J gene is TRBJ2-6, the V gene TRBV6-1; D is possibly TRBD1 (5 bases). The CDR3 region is CASRPTGAGANVLTF. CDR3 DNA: TGTGCCAGCAGGCCTACAGGCGCTGGGGCCAACGTCCTGACTTTC.